These T cell receptor beta chains were read from a single sample in a study of cytomegalovirus exposure and HLA in healthy donors. Generated by immunoSEQ multiplex PCR, the TCRdb table keeps only in-frame clones and is missing some. The repertoire holds 100,000 to 150,000 clones, with around 86% as singletons. Sequenced input: PBMCs. The receptors were sampled from a young woman in good health and CMV-seronegative. CDR3s include the opening cysteine and the closing phenylalanine or tryptophan. D genes are given only for firm matches. The listing skips clone size in some rows; elsewhere it reads once, few, many or a size class.

-,TRBV4-2,TRBJ2-7,TRBD1,TGTGCCAGCAGCCAAGTCGGGACAGGGTCGTCCGAGCAGTACTTC,CASSQVGTGSSEQYF
-,TRBV5-1,TRBJ2-1,TRBD2,TGCGCCAGCAGCTCTAGCGGGAATGAGCAGTTCTTC,CASSSSGNEQFF
-,TRBV4-1,TRBJ2-1,TRBD2,TGCGCCAGCAGCGAGCGGGAGGGCGGTCTTGGGAATGAGCAGTTCTTC,CASSEREGGLGNEQFF
-,TRBV27,TRBJ2-1,TRBD2,TGTGCCAGCAGACCCCCCGGGACTAGCTTCCGTGAGCAGTTCTTC,CASRPPGTSFREQFF
-,TRBV28,TRBJ2-1,-,TGTGCCAGCACCCAGAGGGTAGCTGGCCACAATGAGCAGTTCTTC,CASTQRVAGHNEQFF
once,TRBV5-6,TRBJ2-3,-,TGTGCCAGCAGCTCCCGCGGCACAGATACGCAGTATTTT,CASSSRGTDTQYF
-,TRBV2,TRBJ1-2,TRBD1,TGTGCCAGGGGACAGGGGGACTCCTATGGCTACACCTTC,CARGQGDSYGYTF
-,TRBV19,TRBJ2-5,TRBD1,TGTGCCAGTAGTGCGCGACGGGACAGGGGGTCGGTAGAGACCCAGTACTTC,CASSARRDRGSVETQYF
-,TRBV21-1,TRBJ1-2,-,TGTGCCAGCAGCAAAGGGACGGGAGGAGATGGCTACACCTTC,CASSKGTGGDGYTF
-,TRBV7-9,TRBJ2-1,-,TGTGCCAGCAGACTCGACACCTACAATGAGCAGTTCTTC,CASRLDTYNEQFF
-,TRBV11-3,TRBJ2-7,TRBD1,TGTGCCAGCAGCTCCATGGGGGGACAGGGTTCCGAGCAGTACTTC,CASSSMGGQGSEQYF
-,TRBV13,TRBJ2-1,-,TGTGCCAGCAGCCCGGACGGAGGTTCCTACAATGAGCAGTTCTTC,CASSPDGGSYNEQFF
-,TRBV6-5,TRBJ2-7,-,TGTGCCAGCAGTTACTCGGCCTCCTCCTACGAGCAGTACTTC,CASSYSASSYEQYF
-,TRBV5-6,TRBJ1-1,-,TGTGCCAGCAGCTTACAGGGCGCTGAAGCTTTCTTT,CASSLQGAEAFF
-,TRBV27,TRBJ2-3,TRBD2,TGTGCCAGCAGTCCGGGACTAGCGGCTAGCACAGATACGCAGTATTTT,CASSPGLAASTDTQYF
-,TRBV9,TRBJ1-4,TRBD1,TGTGCCAGCAGCGCACAGGGGGGGGGAAGTGAAAAACTGTTTTTT,CASSAQGGGSEKLFF
-,TRBV6-1,TRBJ2-7,TRBD1,TGTGCCAGCAGTGAAGCGTTACCGGGACAGTCCTACGAGCAGTACTTC,CASSEALPGQSYEQYF
-,TRBV5-6,TRBJ2-7,TRBD2,TGTGCCAGCAGCGCGTTACTAGCGGGGTACGAGCAGTACTTC,CASSALLAGYEQYF
once,TRBV5-1,TRBJ2-3,-,TGCGCCAGCAGCTTGGATGGGGGGAACACAGATACGCAGTATTTT,CASSLDGGNTDTQYF
-,TRBV6-1,TRBJ2-7,TRBD1,TGTGCCAGCAGCCCGGGACAGGGGTCCTACGAGCAGTACTTC,CASSPGQGSYEQYF
-,TRBV28,TRBJ1-1,-,TGTGCCAGCAGTTTCCCCAGGGACACTGAAGCTTTCTTT,CASSFPRDTEAFF
-,TRBV4-1,TRBJ2-3,TRBD1,TGCGCCAGCAGCCAAGAATCCGACAGGGGACTTGCGACAGATACGCAGTATTTT,CASSQESDRGLATDTQYF
-,TRBV10-3,TRBJ2-3,TRBD1,TGTGCCATCAGGGACAGGGGAAGCACAGATACGCAGTATTTT,CAIRDRGSTDTQYF
-,TRBV5-4,TRBJ2-3,TRBD1,TGTGCCAGCTCGCGGGACAGGCACACAGATACGCAGTATTTT,CASSRDRHTDTQYF
-,TRBV5-4,TRBJ2-3,-,TGTGCCAGCAGCGTGGACAGAACTAGCACAGATACGCAGTATTTT,CASSVDRTSTDTQYF
once,TRBV9,TRBJ1-1,TRBD1,TGTGCCAGCAGCCAGACAGGGGTTAACACTGAAGCTTTCTTT,CASSQTGVNTEAFF
-,TRBV6-5,TRBJ2-1,-,TGTGCCAGCAGTTACTCAAGCCATGCCTTTTACAATGAGCAGTTCTTC,CASSYSSHAFYNEQFF
-,TRBV5-4,TRBJ2-7,-,TGTGCCAGCAGCTTGTACAGCTACGAGCAGTACTTC,CASSLYSYEQYF
-,TRBV10-2,TRBJ2-7,TRBD2,TGCGCCACCATACCTAGCGGGAGTTCCTACGAGCAGTACTTC,CATIPSGSSYEQYF
-,TRBV5-1,TRBJ2-3,-,TGCGCCAGCAGCCTGATCCGGGGATCTAGCACAGATACGCAGTATTTT,CASSLIRGSSTDTQYF
few,TRBV6-1,TRBJ1-2,-,TGTGCCAGCAGTGAAGATGGTAGCTATGGCTACACCTTC,CASSEDGSYGYTF
-,TRBV27,TRBJ2-7,-,TGTGCCAGCAGTTTATCCTGGGAGGCCTCCTACGAGCAGTACTTC,CASSLSWEASYEQYF
-,TRBV5-6,TRBJ1-1,TRBD1,TGTGCCAGCAGCCATTCGGGACAGGGGGCCTGGGAAGCTTTCTTT,CASSHSGQGAWEAFF
-,TRBV5-4,TRBJ2-7,TRBD2,TGTGCCAGCAGCGCCTCCGGGACTAGGGACGAGCAGTACTTC,CASSASGTRDEQYF
-,TRBV7-2,TRBJ2-7,TRBD2,TGTGCCAGCAGCTCATCTAGCGGGAGGATTGACGAGCAGTACTTC,CASSSSSGRIDEQYF
-,TRBV7-3,TRBJ2-7,TRBD2,TGTGCCAGCAGCTTACACGCTAGCGGGAGCTCCTACGAGCAGTACTTC,CASSLHASGSSYEQYF
-,TRBV5-6,TRBJ2-3,TRBD2,TGTGCCAGCAGGACTAGCGGGAGTTCGGATACGCAGTATTTT,CASRTSGSSDTQYF
-,TRBV27,TRBJ2-2,-,TGTGCCAGCAGTTTATCCTGGAGCGCGAACACCGGGGAGCTATTTTTT,CASSLSWSANTGELFF
-,TRBV15,TRBJ2-3,TRBD2,TGTGCCACCAGCAGCACTAGCGGATACACAGATACGCAGTATTTT,CATSSTSGYTDTQYF
-,TRBV2,TRBJ2-1,TRBD2,TGTGCCAGCAGTGAAAAGCTAGCGGGAGTACGGTTCTTC,CASSEKLAGVRFF
once,TRBV18,TRBJ2-1,TRBD2,TGTGCCAGCTCACCTCCTAGCGGGAGTTTGTACAATGAGCAGTTCTTC,CASSPPSGSLYNEQFF
once,TRBV27,TRBJ2-7,TRBD2,TGTGCCAGCAGTTCCTCGGCGGGAGGGATTCTTATGTACGAGCAGTACTTC,CASSSSAGGILMYEQYF
once,TRBV7-2,TRBJ2-3,-,TGTGCCAGCAGCGCCCGCCGGGGTTATACGCAGTATTTT,CASSARRGYTQYF
-,TRBV4-1,TRBJ2-2,-,TGCGCCAGCAGCCAAGATGGAACAGCGAACACCGGGGAGCTGTTTTTT,CASSQDGTANTGELFF
-,TRBV11-3,TRBJ2-5,-,TGTGCCAGCAGCCCACAGGGTGTGATTGAGACCCAGTACTTC,CASSPQGVIETQYF
-,TRBV6-5,TRBJ1-2,TRBD1,TGTGCCAGCAGCTCCGACAGGGCTGCCTATGGCTACACCTTC,CASSSDRAAYGYTF
-,TRBV28,TRBJ2-3,TRBD2,TGTGCCAGCACGGGCGGGAGGGGTCAAGATACGCAGTATTTT,CASTGGRGQDTQYF
-,TRBV4-1,TRBJ1-5,-,TGCGCCAGCAGCTTCCGAACACAGGGAGTTAGCAATCAGCCCCAGCATTTT,CASSFRTQGVSNQPQHF
-,TRBV5-1,TRBJ2-7,-,TGCGCCAGCAGCTTGGCCGGGAGTCGGGGCTACGAGCAGTACTTC,CASSLAGSRGYEQYF
once,TRBV13,TRBJ2-3,TRBD2,TGTGCCAGCAGCATTACTAGCGGTTCCACAGATACGCAGTATTTT,CASSITSGSTDTQYF
-,TRBV19,TRBJ2-7,TRBD1,TGTGCCAGTAGAAACTTCCTGACAGGGCGGCAGTACTTC,CASRNFLTGRQYF
-,TRBV13,TRBJ2-2,TRBD2,TGTGCCAGCAGCTCCTGGACTAGCGGGAGGGCAGCCGGGGAGCTGTTTTTT,CASSSWTSGRAAGELFF
-,TRBV29-1,TRBJ2-7,TRBD2,TGCAGCGTTTGGACTAGCGAATTCTCCTACGAGCAGTACTTC,CSVWTSEFSYEQYF
-,TRBV5-4,TRBJ2-4,-,TGTGCCAGCAGCTTAAGGAGGATAGCCAAAAACATTCAGTACTTC,CASSLRRIAKNIQYF
-,TRBV11-3,TRBJ2-7,-,TGTGCCAGCAGCTCGGGACTTCCGTACGAGCAGTACTTC,CASSSGLPYEQYF
-,TRBV7-8,TRBJ2-1,-,TGTGCCAGCAGCTTATCAGGGAAATACAATGAGCAGTTCTTC,CASSLSGKYNEQFF
-,TRBV11-1,TRBJ2-7,TRBD1,TGTGCCAGCAGCCCGGGACAGCACTACGAGCAGTACTTC,CASSPGQHYEQYF
-,TRBV28,TRBJ2-7,-,TGTGCCAGCAGTTTATATTCTAGTAGTTTCTCCTACGAGCAGTACTTC,CASSLYSSSFSYEQYF
-,TRBV6-1,TRBJ2-7,-,TGTGCCAGCAGTGAAGGGCCAGGCTCCTACGAGCAGTACTTC,CASSEGPGSYEQYF